This entry describes one TCR beta chain. This sample was taken from a study of human T cells and chemical hapten exposure. The germline V and J ends were trimmed by 6 bases and 6 bases, with 18 bases remaining between them. Per the germline V gene, CDR1 is MDHEN and CDR2 is SYDVKM. CDR3 length equals 16 residues. The library tagged individual cDNA molecules with unique molecular identifiers. TCRdb re-called the RACE reads through MiXCR, storing one row per CDR3 protein. The data show about 340,000 distinct CDR3 sequences, around 6.9% seen once. Indicated time point: patch test 1, 2 weeks after DPC sensitization. Treatment given: therapeutic diphenylcyclopropenone sensitization with weekly scalp DPC.

The sample in question was whole blood, obtained in connection with sensitization to the hapten diphenylcyclopropenone (DPC). V usage is TRBV28 and J usage is TRBJ1-6; D perhaps matches TRBD1 (5 bases). The TCR sequence derives from a young woman with alopecia areata. Some clones in this sample may be carry-over from other donors' samples. CDR3 coding DNA: TGTGCCAGCAGATGGATCCGGGACGCAATTAATTCACCCCTCCACTTT. It yields the protein CASRWIRDAINSPLHF.